Presented here are 13 T cell receptor beta chains from one specimen sequenced in a study of cytomegalovirus exposure and HLA in healthy donors. 13 Jbeta primers and 60 Vbeta primers were used for the PCR. TCRdb keeps only in-frame clones here, not all; method: immunoSEQ multiplex PCR. This sample has roughly 120,000 clones, with approximately 86% found just once. Sequences were obtained from PBMCs. These receptors were collected from a middle-aged man in good health and CMV-seronegative.

This clone was recorded once. This chain links TRBV5-6 with TRBJ1-6; D is ambiguous. CDR1 SGHDT and CDR2 YYEEEE come from the germline V gene. Trimming left V 6 bases short and J 5 bases short, with 12 bases between. The CDR3 sequence is 14 residues long. The CDR3 DNA reads TGTGCCAGCAACGCGGGCCCCCATAATTCACCCCTCCACTTT. Its protein is CASNAGPHNSPLHF.

J is TRBJ1-2 and V is TRBV28; no firm D call. Germline V lookup: CDR1 MDHEN, CDR2 SYDVKM. Trimming removed 6 bases from V and 6 bases from J, with 11 bases in between. The CDR3 consists of 12 residues. The CDR3 nucleotides read TGTGCCAGCAGCCTAGACGGGAATGGCTACACCTTC. This sequence encodes CASSLDGNGYTF.

This clone was seen more than once but under ten times. The V gene is TRBV28, the J gene TRBJ2-1; 12 bases are shared with TRBD2. Germline CDR1 is MDHEN and CDR2 is SYDVKM. The V and J ends lost 4 bases and 4 bases, in that order; junction bases with no gene match: 8. CDR3 size: 17 residues. CDR3 region: CASSSSGLAGRYNEQFF. The CDR3 nucleotides read TGTGCCAGCAGTTCCTCCGGACTAGCGGGGAGATACAATGAGCAGTTCTTC.

The V gene is TRBV27, the J gene TRBJ2-1, with D possibly TRBD2 on 7 matching bases. Between the trimmed V and J ends, which lost 8 bases and 6 bases, there was a span of 20 bases. This CDR3 is built from 15 residues. Germline V gene sequence: CDR1 MNHEY, CDR2 SMNVEV (reference sequence). The CDR3 DNA follows: TGTGCCAGCCGCCCGCTTGGGGGGGCATCCAATGAGCAGTTCTTC. It yields the protein CASRPLGGASNEQFF.

This sequence joins TRBV2 and TRBJ1-5; D unresolved. CDR3 size: 14 residues. The germline gives CDR1 SNHLY, CDR2 FYNNEI. The V end was cut by 3 bases, the J end by 4 bases, with 10 bases between. CDR3 sequence reads: CASSESRFNQPQHF. The CDR3 nucleotides are TGTGCCAGCAGTGAGTCACGGTTTAATCAGCCCCAGCATTTT.

This chain links TRBV29-1 with TRBJ2-7; 8 bases match TRBD1. V trimming: 3 bases; J trimming: 5 bases; junction bases outside the gene matches: 12. The CDR3 extends over 15 amino acids. Per the germline V gene, CDR1 is SQVTM and CDR2 is ANQGSEA. CDR3 nucleotides: TGCAGCGTTGATTCGAGACAGGGGCGGCTCAACGAGCAGTACTTC. It yields the protein CSVDSRQGRLNEQYF.

The chain joins TRBV7-2 to TRBJ2-5; 8 bases are a match to TRBD2. The germline V gene has CDR1 SGHTA and CDR2 FQGNSA. Unmatched junction bases numbered 16, after V lost 7 bases and J lost 3 bases. CDR3 length: 17 residues. This chain's CDR3 is CASKRGSSGVAEETQYF. In DNA form, the CDR3 reads TGTGCCAGCAAACGAGGGAGTAGCGGGGTGGCCGAAGAGACCCAGTACTTC.

V gene TRBV2 combines with J gene TRBJ2-7; 9 bases match TRBD1. CDR1 is SNHLY, CDR2 FYNNEI, per germline. This CDR3 spans 13 amino acids. The trim removed 10 bases at V and 2 bases at J, leaving 6 bases unmatched. The CDR3 nucleotides read TGTGCCATTACCGGGACAGGGCCCTACGAGCAGTACTTC. Its translation: CAITGTGPYEQYF.

The rearrangement uses TRBV7-2 and TRBJ1-2; 7 nucleotides align to TRBD1. Germline loops: CDR1 SGHTA, CDR2 FQGNSA. J was trimmed by 6 bases and V by 2 bases; bases with no gene match: 15. CDR3 length equals 17 residues. CDR3 in amino acids: CASSLLVTGLLPHGYTF. The DNA for the CDR3 is TGTGCCAGCAGCTTATTGGTGACAGGGCTCTTACCCCATGGCTACACCTTC. The variable domain in full, with the rest retrieved from reference TRBV7-2 and TRBJ1-2, is GAGVSQSPSNKVTEKGKDVELRCDPISGHTALYWYRQSLGQGLEFLIYFQGNSAPDKSGLPSDRFSAERTGGSVSTLTIQRTQQEDSAVYLCASSLLVTGLLPHGYTFGSGTRLTVV.

V usage is TRBV6-6 and J usage is TRBJ1-4; 11 nucleotides line up with TRBD1. The CDR3 has 15 residues. CDR1 MNHNY and CDR2 SVGAGI come from the germline V gene (reference sequence). V was pared by 6 bases and J by 8 bases, with 8 bases of the junction left unmatched. CDR3 nucleotides: TGTGCCAGCAGACAAGGACAGGGGGCATGGGAAAAACTGTTTTTT. It codes for CASRQGQGAWEKLFF.

As regards this clone: The identical CDR3 is also encoded by other nucleotide sequences in the sample. The CDR3 DNA follows: TGTGCCAGCAGTGTCCAGGGAAGCTATGGCTACACCTTC. Translating it yields CASSVQGSYGYTF. The chain couples TRBV6-1 to TRBJ1-2, with D perhaps matching TRBD1 (5 bases). Trimming cost V 4 bases and J 4 bases, with 10 bases left between them. CDR3 length: 13 residues. Germline V gene sequence: CDR1 MNHNS, CDR2 SASEGT.

V gene TRBV7-6 combines with J gene TRBJ1-2; no clear D. The CDR3 is 12 amino acids. The germline gives CDR1 SGHVS, CDR2 FNYEAQ. V was cut by 4 bases and J by 7 bases, with 10 bases left in between. DNA of the CDR3: TGTGCCAGCAGCTCGGACTGGGGTGGCTACACCTTC. Translation gives CASSSDWGGYTF.

V usage is TRBV6-6 and J usage is TRBJ1-5; TRBD1 aligns across 7 bases. V was pared by 0 bases and J by 4 bases, with 6 bases of the junction left unmatched. Germline V gene data show CDR1 as MNHNY and CDR2 as SVGAGI (reference sequence). CDR3 length: 16 amino acids. DNA of the CDR3: TGTGCCAGCAGTTACTCCCTCACAGGGGAGAATCAGCCCCAGCATTTT. It specifies CASSYSLTGENQPQHF.